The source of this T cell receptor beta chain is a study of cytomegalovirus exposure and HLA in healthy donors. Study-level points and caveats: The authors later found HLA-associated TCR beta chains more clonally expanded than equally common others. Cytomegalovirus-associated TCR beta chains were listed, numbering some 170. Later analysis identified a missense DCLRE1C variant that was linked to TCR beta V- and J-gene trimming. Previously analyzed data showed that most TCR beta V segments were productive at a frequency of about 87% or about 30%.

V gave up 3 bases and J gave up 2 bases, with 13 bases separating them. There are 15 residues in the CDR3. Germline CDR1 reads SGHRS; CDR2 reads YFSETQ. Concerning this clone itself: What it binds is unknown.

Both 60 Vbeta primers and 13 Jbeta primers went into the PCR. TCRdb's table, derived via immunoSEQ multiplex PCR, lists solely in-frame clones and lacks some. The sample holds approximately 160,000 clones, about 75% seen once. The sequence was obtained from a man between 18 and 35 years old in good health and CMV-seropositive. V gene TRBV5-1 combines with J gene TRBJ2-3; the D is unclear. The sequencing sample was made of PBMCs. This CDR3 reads CASSSSPVATDTQYF. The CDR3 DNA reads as TGCGCCAGCAGCTCTTCTCCAGTGGCCACAGATACGCAGTATTTT.